The rows below give T cell receptor beta chains drawn from one sample of a study of blood T cell repertoires in COVID-19. The method was immunoSEQ multiplex PCR; TCRdb's version includes in-frame clones alone and lacks a portion of them. Of approximately 380,000 clones listed, roughly nine tenths are singletons. The sequenced sample consisted of PBMCs or T cells enriched from blood (not recorded which). The source of these receptors is a woman aged 40 to 49 who had been exposed to COVID-19. CDR3s include the opening cysteine and the closing phenylalanine or tryptophan. Fields, in order: V gene, clone size, J gene, D gene, CDR3 protein, CDR3 DNA. The D gene is left open where the match is weak. Not all rows give a size; the values are once, few, many and, for expanded clones, a class.

>TRBV19|-|TRBJ1-2|-
CASSSRGGGGYTF
TGTGCCAGTAGTTCCAGGGGCGGTGGTGGCTACACCTTC
>TRBV7-9|-|TRBJ2-1|TRBD2
CASSLIAGEREQFF
TGTGCCAGCAGCTTAATAGCGGGAGAACGGGAGCAGTTCTTC
>TRBV4-3|-|TRBJ1-6|TRBD1
CASSQGGQGTYNSPLHF
TGCGCCAGCAGCCAAGGAGGACAGGGGACTTATAATTCACCCCTCCACTTT
>TRBV5-1|-|TRBJ1-1|-
CASSYRQVRNTEAFF
TGCGCCAGCAGCTACCGACAGGTCCGGAACACTGAAGCTTTCTTT
>TRBV7-9|-|TRBJ1-1|-
CASSRSGAREHTEAFF
TGTGCCAGCAGTCGTAGTGGAGCCCGGGAGCACACTGAAGCTTTCTTT
>TRBV7-2|-|TRBJ2-2|-
CASSPGNTGELFF
TGTGCCAGCAGCCCGGGGAACACCGGGGAGCTGTTTTTT
>TRBV2|-|TRBJ1-2|TRBD1
CASRRQGTYGYTF
TGTGCCAGCAGAAGACAGGGGACCTATGGCTACACCTTC
>TRBV3-1/TRBV3-2|-|TRBJ1-2|-
CASSQDTGRAFDYGYTF
TGTGCCAGCAGCCAAGATACAGGCAGGGCTTTTGACTATGGCTACACCTTC
>TRBV30|-|TRBJ1-1|TRBD1
CAWSPHGQGQAFF
TGTGCCTGGAGTCCCCATGGACAGGGCCAAGCTTTCTTT
>TRBV6-4|-|TRBJ1-2|TRBD1
CASRRTGGGYGYTF
TGTGCCAGCAGACGGACAGGGGGTGGCTATGGCTACACCTTC
>TRBV7-2|-|TRBJ1-1|TRBD1
CASRHDDRGAMNTEAFF
TGTGCCAGCAGGCACGACGACAGGGGGGCTATGAACACTGAAGCTTTCTTT
>TRBV28|-|TRBJ1-1|-
CASSLESSGYTEAFF
TGTGCCAGCAGTTTAGAGTCCTCAGGGTACACTGAAGCTTTCTTT
>TRBV7-2|many|TRBJ1-5|TRBD1
CASSFDRGSNQPQHF
TGTGCCAGCAGCTTCGACAGGGGTAGCAATCAGCCCCAGCATTTT
>TRBV30|-|TRBJ1-4|TRBD1
CAWRVPIGQGAKLFF
TGTGCCTGGAGAGTCCCAATCGGACAGGGCGCAAAACTGTTTTTT
>TRBV5-6|-|TRBJ2-5|TRBD2
CASRSPSGGQETQYF
TGTGCCAGCAGATCTCCTAGCGGGGGTCAAGAGACCCAGTACTTC
>TRBV7-8|-|TRBJ1-1|-
CASGDRGGRGMNTEAFF
TGTGCCAGCGGCGATCGGGGAGGGAGGGGTATGAACACTGAAGCTTTCTTT
>TRBV4-1|many|TRBJ2-1|TRBD2
CASSRKTSGRVLDYEQFF
TGCGCCAGCAGCCGAAAGACTAGCGGGAGGGTCCTAGACTATGAGCAGTTCTTC
>TRBV18|-|TRBJ2-2|TRBD2
CASSPTTSGRTGELFF
TGTGCCAGCTCACCGACGACTAGCGGGAGAACCGGGGAGCTGTTTTTT
>TRBV9|once|TRBJ2-1|-
CASSDRGGRYNEQFF
TGTGCCAGCAGCGATAGAGGAGGGAGGTACAATGAGCAGTTCTTC
>TRBV9|-|TRBJ1-2|-
CASSVDSGSGYTF
TGTGCCAGCAGCGTAGACTCCGGGAGTGGCTACACCTTC
>TRBV6-2/TRBV6-3|-|TRBJ2-2|TRBD2
CASSPSPGLVNTGELFF
TGTGCCAGCAGTCCATCCCCCGGACTAGTTAATACCGGGGAGCTGTTTTTT
>TRBV19|few|TRBJ1-2|TRBD1
CASSKRQDRASANYGYTF
TGTGCCAGTAGTAAACGACAAGACAGGGCTTCAGCTAACTATGGCTACACCTTC
>TRBV19|-|TRBJ2-7|TRBD2
CASSISASGGSYEQYF
TGTGCCAGTAGTATATCGGCTAGCGGGGGATCCTACGAGCAGTACTTC
>TRBV5-1|-|TRBJ1-2|-
CASSLVAGNYGYTF
TGCGCCAGCAGCTTGGTGGCAGGAAACTATGGCTACACCTTC
>TRBV30|once|TRBJ2-1|-
CAWTPGNLYNEQFF
TGTGCCTGGACCCCAGGGAACCTATACAATGAGCAGTTCTTC
>TRBV10-3|-|TRBJ2-2|-
CAIRPGTGELFF
TGTGCCATCAGACCAGGCACCGGGGAGCTGTTTTTT
>TRBV3-1/TRBV3-2|-|TRBJ1-1|TRBD1
CASSQGQGMNTEAFF
TGTGCCAGCAGCCAAGGACAGGGGATGAACACTGAAGCTTTCTTT
>TRBV10-3|-|TRBJ2-7|-
CAISDLGGKGEQYF
TGTGCCATCAGTGACCTCGGGGGAAAAGGAGAGCAGTACTTC
>TRBV7-8|once|TRBJ1-5|-
CASSPGTNNQPQHF
TGTGCCAGCAGTCCTGGGACTAACAATCAGCCCCAGCATTTT
>TRBV5-4|-|TRBJ1-2|-
CASSSGMRAATYGYTF
TGTGCCAGCAGCTCGGGGATGAGGGCAGCAACCTATGGCTACACCTTC
>TRBV27|-|TRBJ1-6|-
CASSSTLYYSPLHF
TGTGCCAGCAGTTCAACCCTCTACTATTCACCCCTCCACTTT
>TRBV9|-|TRBJ2-5|TRBD2
CASSATSGGLQETQYF
TGTGCCAGCAGCGCGACTAGCGGGGGGCTACAAGAGACCCAGTACTTC
>TRBV5-1|-|TRBJ2-1|TRBD2
CASSLAGTRGEQFF
TGCGCCAGCAGCTTGGCCGGGACTAGAGGTGAGCAGTTCTTC
>TRBV7-3|-|TRBJ1-5|-
CASSLNRDQPQHF
TGTGCCAGCAGCTTAAACAGGGATCAGCCCCAGCATTTT
>TRBV6-6|once|TRBJ1-5|TRBD1
CASSGQGRNQPQHF
TGTGCCAGCAGTGGACAGGGGCGCAATCAGCCCCAGCATTTT
>TRBV5-1|-|TRBJ2-1|-
CASSLRTSYNEQFF
TGCGCCAGCAGCTTGCGGACTTCCTACAATGAGCAGTTCTTC
>TRBV2|-|TRBJ2-5|TRBD2
CASSPSGGRQTPQETQYF
TGTGCCAGCAGTCCCAGCGGGGGGAGGCAAACTCCTCAAGAGACCCAGTACTTC
>TRBV4-1|-|TRBJ2-1|-
CASSLRGRSDNEQFF
TGCGCCAGCAGCCTCCGGGGGAGATCCGACAATGAGCAGTTCTTC
>TRBV5-1|-|TRBJ1-6|-
CASSLYPGSDSPLHF
TGCGCCAGCAGCTTGTACCCGGGGTCCGACTCACCCCTCCACTTT
>TRBV7-2|once|TRBJ2-2|-
CASSPPINTGELFF
TGTGCCAGCAGCCCCCCTATAAACACCGGGGAGCTGTTTTTT
>TRBV30|-|TRBJ1-3|-
CAWSPWSHAGNTIYF
TGTGCCTGGAGTCCCTGGAGTCACGCTGGAAACACCATATATTTT
>TRBV27|-|TRBJ2-7|-
CASRQQGQIYEQYF
TGTGCCAGCAGACAACAGGGTCAAATCTACGAGCAGTACTTC
>TRBV3-1/TRBV3-2|-|TRBJ1-3|-
CASSQDALPGGTIYF
TGTGCCAGCAGCCAAGACGCACTGCCGGGTGGGACCATATATTTT
>TRBV19|once|TRBJ1-2|-
CASSGSLTENYGYTF
TGTGCCAGTAGTGGGTCCCTAACAGAGAACTATGGCTACACCTTC
>TRBV24-1|-|TRBJ1-5|-
CATSPQSNQPQHF
TGTGCCACCAGTCCTCAGAGCAATCAGCCCCAGCATTTT
>TRBV12-5|-|TRBJ2-2|-
CASGQRSGGGHTGELFF
TGTGCTAGTGGCCAACGAAGTGGGGGGGGCCACACCGGGGAGCTGTTTTTT
>TRBV7-3|-|TRBJ2-3|TRBD2
CASSLGRGGTDTQYF
TGTGCCAGCAGCTTAGGTCGGGGGGGCACAGATACGCAGTATTTT
>TRBV5-4|-|TRBJ2-3|-
CASSLGWEDTQYF
TGTGCCAGCAGCTTGGGGTGGGAGGATACGCAGTATTTT
>TRBV7-9|-|TRBJ1-1|-
CASIRQDVNTEAFF
TGTGCCAGCATCAGACAGGACGTGAACACTGAAGCTTTCTTT
>TRBV19|few|TRBJ1-2|-
CASRGGDRGYTF
TGTGCCAGCCGGGGGGGTGATCGAGGCTACACCTTC